Below, 20 T cell receptor beta chains from the same sample are listed, as sequenced in a study of read filtering for tumor transcriptome and immune sequencing. Molecular barcoded adaptors covering alpha/delta and beta/gamma chains were used on roughly 400 ng RNA. TCRdb used MiXCR to reprocess the reads, holding one entry per CDR3 protein. This sample has some 120,000 distinct CDR3 sequences, with approximately 12% found just once. The sequenced sample consisted of a population of CD138-negative cells sorted from bone marrow. The receptor set was obtained from a donor at least 40 years old with multiple myeloma.

Details on this clonotype: This clone may be a read error of a much larger clone one base away. The V call is TRBV6-5, the J call TRBJ2-7; possible D gene TRBD2, 5 bases. The V and J ends lost 6 bases and 8 bases respectively, with 20 bases between them. This CDR3 contains 14 residues. The V gene's germline CDR1 is MNHEY and CDR2 SVGAGI. In DNA form, the CDR3 reads TGTGCCAGCAGGACCGGGATCCCGGGCGGCAAGCAGTACTTC. This gives the protein CASRTGIPGGKQYF.

This clonotype was detected many times. This chain joins TRBV29-1 and TRBJ2-1; no clear D gene. The CDR3 runs 13 residues. Germline loops: CDR1 SQVTM, CDR2 ANQGSEA. V lost 6 bases and J lost 1, with 10 bases in between. The CDR3 region has the DNA TGCAGCGTGTGGTGGGGTTCCTACAATGAGCAGTTCTTC. Encoded protein: CSVWWGSYNEQFF.

With respect to this clonotype: This may come from a read error, since a much larger clone is one base off. The chain links TRBV12-3 or TRBV12-4 to TRBJ2-1; no definite D call. The CDR3 contains 14 residues. Trimming pared 6 bases from V and 2 bases from J, leaving 11 bases between. CDR3 residues: CASRGKIPYNEQFF. In DNA, the CDR3 is TGTGCCAGCAGGGGCAAGATTCCCTACAATGAGCAGTTCTTC.

This clonotype was observed at least ten times. The rearrangement joins TRBV7-9 to TRBJ1-4, with D perhaps matching TRBD1 (5 bases). Germline CDR1 SEHNR, CDR2 FQNEAQ (reference sequence). V was clipped by 5 bases and J by 8 bases, with 15 bases between them. The CDR3 contains 14 residues. The CDR3 bases are TGTGCCAGCAGCCCCAGGGAAGTCTACGAAAAACTGTTTTTT. Translation gives CASSPREVYEKLFF.

This clonotype was seen a few times. The V and J genes are TRBV6-6 and TRBJ2-7; 10 nucleotides align to TRBD2. Trimming removed 5 bases from V and 4 bases from J; junction bases left unmatched: 5. Per the germline V gene, CDR1 is MNHNY and CDR2 is SVGAGI (reference sequence). The CDR3 runs 14 residues. CDR3 sequence reads: CASSTSSGGYEQYF. The DNA for the CDR3 is TGTGCCAGCAGTACTTCTAGCGGGGGTTACGAGCAGTACTTC.

As to this clonotype: A much more abundant neighbour one base away suggests this may be a read error. The chain has TRBV2 and TRBJ2-3, with D perhaps given as TRBD1 or TRBD2 (6 bases each). The CDR3 totals 16 residues. V was shortened by 8 bases and J by 4 bases, with 22 bases between the two germline ends. Germline V CDR1 and CDR2: SNHLY, FYNNEI. This CDR3 reads CASLVWGASDSDTQYF. CDR3 in DNA: TGTGCCAGCCTAGTTTGGGGGGCGAGTGATTCAGATACGCAGTATTTT.

The sample holds many counts of this clonotype. The chain joins TRBV7-2 to TRBJ1-2, with unresolved D. CDR1 is SGHTA, CDR2 FQGNSA, per germline. This CDR3 is 15 amino acids long. The V gene lost 1 base and the J gene lost 0 bases, with 9 bases spanning the gap. The CDR3: CASSLVVGSNYGYTF. The CDR3 region has the DNA TGTGCCAGCAGCTTAGTGGTAGGGTCTAACTATGGCTACACCTTC.

Concerning this clonotype itself: This sequence may be a read error, since a much larger clone differs from it by one base. The J gene is TRBJ1-1, the V gene TRBV5-1; D is ambiguous. The germline V gene has CDR1 SGHRS and CDR2 YFSETQ. The CDR3 has 13 residues. The CDR3 sequence: CASSDPVNTEAVF. The DNA of the CDR3 is TGCGCCAGCAGCGATCCGGTGAACACTGAAGCTGTCTTT. The variable domain in full, with the rest retrieved from reference TRBV5-1 and TRBJ1-1, is KAGVTQTPRYLIKTRGQQVTLSCSPISGHRSVSWYQQTPGQGLQFLFEYFSETQRNKGNFPGRFSGRQFSNSRSEMNVSTLELGDSALYLCASSDPVNTEAVFGQGTRLTVV.

This clonotype was counted many times. The CDR3 nucleotides are TGTGCCACCCTGAAGCGGGAGAACGATGAGCAGTTCTTC. It translates to CATLKRENDEQFF. The chain links TRBV2 to TRBJ2-1, with 8 nucleotides matching TRBD2. In germline, CDR1 is SNHLY, CDR2 FYNNEI. The ends lost 10 bases at V and 8 bases at J; junction bases unmatched: 10. This CDR3 spans 13 amino acids.

Ten or more counts support this clonotype. The chain recombines TRBV20-1 with TRBJ2-3; D remains unclear. The length of the CDR3 is 12 residues. V lost 1 base to trimming and J lost 3 bases, with 5 bases between them. Germline values: CDR1 DFQATT, CDR2 SNEGSKA (reference sequence). CDR3 protein: CSARVRTDTQYF. CDR3 in DNA: TGCAGTGCTAGAGTAAGGACAGATACGCAGTATTTT.

This chain's CDR3 is CSVGQGAGDTQYF. DNA for the CDR3: TGCAGCGTGGGACAGGGGGCGGGAGATACGCAGTATTTT. J is TRBJ2-3 and V is TRBV29-1, with 12 bases lining up with TRBD1. The V gene end was trimmed by 6 bases and the J gene end by 5 bases; junction bases not matched to a gene: 3. From germline, CDR1 is SQVTM and CDR2 ANQGSEA. The CDR3 is 13 residues long.

This clonotype appeared many times. This chain uses TRBV18 with TRBJ2-3; D is ambiguous. In germline, CDR1 is KGHSH, CDR2 LQKENI. V lost 5 bases and J 3 bases, leaving 9 bases between the germline ends. This CDR3 is built from 13 residues. The CDR3 here is CASSRLSTDTQYF. In DNA, the CDR3 is TGTGCCAGCTCAAGACTGTCAACAGATACGCAGTATTTT.

As to this clonotype: A much larger clone lies one base from this, so it may be a read error. The rearrangement uses TRBV6-5 and TRBJ1-2, with a weak D call TRBD1 (5 bases). Germline assignment: CDR1 MNHEY and CDR2 SVGAGI. The CDR3 contains 13 residues. Trimming stripped 0 bases from V and 9 bases from J, with 11 bases between. CDR3 nucleotide sequence: TGTGCCAGCAGTTACTCGCCCAGGGATCGCTACACCTTC. Protein sequence: CASSYSPRDRYTF.

Comments on this clonotype: One base away lies a much larger clone, so this may be a sequencing read error. This chain joins TRBV9 and TRBJ2-2; D gene uncertain. The CDR3 runs 13 residues. Germline lookup yields CDR1 SGDLS and CDR2 YYNGEE. The CDR3 sequence: CACSVGPTGELFF. In DNA form, the CDR3 reads TGTGCCTGCAGCGTAGGACCCACCGGGGAGCTGTTTTTT.

Notes on this clonotype: Being one base from a much bigger clone, this may be a read error. The gene calls are TRBV4-1 and TRBJ2-3; 8 bases are shared with TRBD2. The CDR3 sequence is 15 residues long. CDR1 is MGHRA and CDR2 is YSYEKL in the germline V gene. This CDR3 reads CASSLLLADTYTQYF. CDR3 coding DNA: TGCGCCAGCAGCCTTCTACTAGCGGACACATATACGCAGTATTTT.

This clonotype was picked up many times. The chain joins TRBV20-1 to TRBJ2-1, with D possibly called TRBD1 or TRBD2 (5 bases each). V lost 5 bases and J 7 bases, leaving 24 bases between the germline ends. The length of the CDR3 is 16 residues. Germline V CDR1 and CDR2: DFQATT, SNEGSKA (reference sequence). The CDR3 protein is CSASWDRGVSGNEQFF. CDR3 DNA: TGCAGTGCTTCTTGGGACCGCGGCGTCTCCGGAAATGAGCAGTTCTTC.

This clonotype showed up just a few times. Because the CDR3 is missing its conserved closing phenylalanine or tryptophan, this is likely a read error. The chain uses TRBV15 and TRBJ1-1, with a tentative D call TRBD1 (5 bases). This CDR3 comprises 14 residues. Per the germline V gene, CDR1 is LNHNV and CDR2 is YYDKDF (reference sequence). Between the trimmed V and J ends, which lost 6 bases and 3 bases, there was a span of 14 bases. CDR3 sequence reads: CATRLRVGDTEAFL. The CDR3 bases are TGTGCCACCAGGCTCAGGGTAGGCGACACTGAAGCTTTCCTT.

This clonotype has ten or more counts. The rearrangement joins TRBV5-1 to TRBJ1-1; no clear D gene. The V end was cut by 3 bases, the J end by 8 bases, with 11 bases between. CDR3 length: 12 amino acids. CDR1 is SGHRS, CDR2 YFSETQ, per germline. In nucleotides, the CDR3 is TGCGCCAGCAGCTCTCAGACCAACGAAGCTTTCTTT. It specifies CASSSQTNEAFF. The full variable domain, with the rest looked up from reference TRBV5-1 and TRBJ1-1, is KAGVTQTPRYLIKTRGQQVTLSCSPISGHRSVSWYQQTPGQGLQFLFEYFSETQRNKGNFPGRFSGRQFSNSRSEMNVSTLELGDSALYLCASSSQTNEAFFGQGTRLTVV.

This clonotype was seen a single time. The V and J genes are TRBV7-6 and TRBJ2-2; TRBD2 aligns across 7 bases. Germline loops: CDR1 SGHVS, CDR2 FNYEAQ. This CDR3 region has 16 residues. The V gene end was trimmed by 5 bases and the J gene end by 1 base; junction bases not matched to a gene: 7. CDR3 residues: CASSPVRGRNTGELFF. Here the CDR3 DNA reads TGTGCCAGCAGCCCCGTGCGGGGGAGGAACACCGGGGAGCTGTTTTTT.

Many counts were recorded for this clonotype. This sequence joins TRBV13 and TRBJ1-5, with TRBD1 matching over 7 bases. The CDR3 has 14 amino acids. In germline, CDR1 is PRHDT, CDR2 FYEKMQ (reference sequence). Trimming took 5 bases from V and 9 from J; bases not matched to a gene: 10. CDR3 protein: CASSQGGRSGPQHF. CDR3 sequence (DNA): TGTGCCAGCAGCCAAGGGGGCAGGTCGGGGCCCCAGCATTTT.